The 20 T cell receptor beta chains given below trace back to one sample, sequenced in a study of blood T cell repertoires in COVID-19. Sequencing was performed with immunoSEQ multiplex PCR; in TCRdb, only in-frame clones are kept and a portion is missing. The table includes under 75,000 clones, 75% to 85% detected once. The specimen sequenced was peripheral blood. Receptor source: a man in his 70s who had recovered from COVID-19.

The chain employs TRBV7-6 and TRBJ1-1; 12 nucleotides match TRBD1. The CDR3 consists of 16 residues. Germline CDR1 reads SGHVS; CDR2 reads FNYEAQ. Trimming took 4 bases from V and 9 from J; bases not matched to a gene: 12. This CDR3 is CASSSGPGTGGLKAFF. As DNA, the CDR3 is TGTGCCAGCAGCTCCGGTCCCGGGACAGGGGGCTTAAAAGCTTTCTTT.

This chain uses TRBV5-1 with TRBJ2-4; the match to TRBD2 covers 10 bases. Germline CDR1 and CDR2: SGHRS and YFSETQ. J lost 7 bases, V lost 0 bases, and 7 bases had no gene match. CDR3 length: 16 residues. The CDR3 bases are TGCGCCAGCAGCTTGGGTTCTAGCGGGAGCGGTAACATTCAGTACTTC. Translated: CASSLGSSGSGNIQYF.

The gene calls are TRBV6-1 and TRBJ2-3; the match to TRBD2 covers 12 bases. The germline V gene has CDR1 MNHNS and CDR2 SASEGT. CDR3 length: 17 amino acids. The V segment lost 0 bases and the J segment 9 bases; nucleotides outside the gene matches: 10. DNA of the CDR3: TGTGCCAGCAGTGAAGCAACGCTAGCGGGAGGGCCGGGAACGCAGTATTTT. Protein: CASSEATLAGGPGTQYF.

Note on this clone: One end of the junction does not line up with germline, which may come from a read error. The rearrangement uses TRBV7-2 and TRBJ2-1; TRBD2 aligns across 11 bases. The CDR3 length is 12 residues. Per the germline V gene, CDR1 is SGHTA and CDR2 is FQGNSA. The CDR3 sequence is CASSSGTSGSLF. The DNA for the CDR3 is TGTGCCAGCAGCTCGGGAACTAGCGGGAGCCTCTTC. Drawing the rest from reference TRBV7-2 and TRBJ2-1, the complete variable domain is GAGVSQSPSNKVTEKGKDVELRCDPISGHTALYWYRQSLGQGLEFLIYFQGNSAPDKSGLPSDRFSAERTGGSVSTLTIQRTQQEDSAVYLCASSSGTSGSLFGPGTRLTVL.

The CDR3 region has the DNA TGTGCCAGCAGCACACGACATACCAACAATCAGCCCCAGCATTTT. As protein: CASSTRHTNNQPQHF. J is TRBJ1-5 and V is TRBV9, with D hard to call. Germline CDR1 and CDR2: SGDLS and YYNGEE. V was shortened by 4 bases and J by 3 bases, with 14 bases between the two germline ends. CDR3 length equals 15 residues.

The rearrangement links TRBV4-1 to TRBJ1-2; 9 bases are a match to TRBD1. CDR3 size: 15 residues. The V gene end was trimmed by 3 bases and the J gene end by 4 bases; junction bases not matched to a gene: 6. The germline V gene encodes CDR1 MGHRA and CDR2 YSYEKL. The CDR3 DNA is TGCGCCAGCAGCCAGAGGGACAGGGAATCCTATGGCTACACCTTC. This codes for CASSQRDRESYGYTF.

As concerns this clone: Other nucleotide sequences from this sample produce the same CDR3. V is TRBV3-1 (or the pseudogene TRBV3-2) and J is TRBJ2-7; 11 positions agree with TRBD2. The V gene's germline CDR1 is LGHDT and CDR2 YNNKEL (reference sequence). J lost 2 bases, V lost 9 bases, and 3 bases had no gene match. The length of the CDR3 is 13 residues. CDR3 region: CASGTSGTYEQYF. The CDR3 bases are TGTGCCAGTGGGACTAGCGGAACCTACGAGCAGTACTTC.

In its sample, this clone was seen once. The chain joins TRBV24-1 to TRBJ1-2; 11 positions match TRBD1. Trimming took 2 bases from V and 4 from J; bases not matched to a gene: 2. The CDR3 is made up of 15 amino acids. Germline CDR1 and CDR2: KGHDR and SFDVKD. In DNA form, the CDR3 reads TGTGCCACCAGTGATTGGGGGACAGGGGGCTATGGCTACACCTTC. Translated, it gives CATSDWGTGGYGYTF.

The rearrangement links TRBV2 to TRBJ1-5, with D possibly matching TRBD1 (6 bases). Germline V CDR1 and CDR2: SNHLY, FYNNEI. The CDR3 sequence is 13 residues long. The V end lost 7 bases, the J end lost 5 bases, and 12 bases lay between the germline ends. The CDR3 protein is CASTRQVDQPQHF. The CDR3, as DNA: TGTGCCAGCACAAGACAGGTAGATCAGCCCCAGCATTTT.

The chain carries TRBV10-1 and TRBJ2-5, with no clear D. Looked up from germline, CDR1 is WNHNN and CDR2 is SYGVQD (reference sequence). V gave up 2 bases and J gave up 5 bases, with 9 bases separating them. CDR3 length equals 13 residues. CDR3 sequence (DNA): TGCGCCAGCAGTGAGATCGTTAGCGAGACCCAGTACTTC. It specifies CASSEIVSETQYF.

The CDR3 loop reads CASSFQGVYGYTF. In nucleotides, the CDR3 is TGTGCCAGCAGCTTCCAGGGCGTCTATGGCTACACCTTC. This chain connects TRBV7-2 to TRBJ1-2, with D perhaps TRBD1 (5 bases). The V gene's germline CDR1 is SGHTA and CDR2 FQGNSA. The CDR3 is 13 amino acids. Trimming took off 3 bases at V and 4 bases at J, with 9 bases between the two ends.

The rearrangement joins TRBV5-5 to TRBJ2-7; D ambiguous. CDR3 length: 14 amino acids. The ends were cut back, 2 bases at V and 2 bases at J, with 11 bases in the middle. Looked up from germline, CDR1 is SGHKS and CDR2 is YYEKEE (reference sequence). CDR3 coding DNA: TGTGCCAGCAGCTTCGCTTCGCAGGCCTACGAGCAGTACTTC. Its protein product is CASSFASQAYEQYF. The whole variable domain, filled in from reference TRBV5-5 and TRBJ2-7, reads DAGVTQSPTHLIKTRGQQVTLRCSPISGHKSVSWYQQVLGQGPQFIFQYYEKEERGRGNFPDRFSARQFPNYSSELNVNALLLGDSALYLCASSFASQAYEQYFGPGTRLTVT.

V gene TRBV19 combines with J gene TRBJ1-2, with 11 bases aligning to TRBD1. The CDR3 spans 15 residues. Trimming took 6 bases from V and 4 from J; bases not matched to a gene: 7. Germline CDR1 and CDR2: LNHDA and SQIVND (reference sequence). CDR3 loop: CASRPGTGGSYGYTF. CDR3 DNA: TGTGCCAGTAGGCCCGGGACAGGGGGGTCCTATGGCTACACCTTC.

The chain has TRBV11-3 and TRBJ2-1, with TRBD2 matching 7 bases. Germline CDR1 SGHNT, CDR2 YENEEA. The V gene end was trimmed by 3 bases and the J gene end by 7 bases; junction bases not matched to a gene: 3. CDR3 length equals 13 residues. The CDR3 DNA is TGTGCCAGCAGCTTGGGGAGGGGTAATGAGCAGTTCTTC. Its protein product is CASSLGRGNEQFF.

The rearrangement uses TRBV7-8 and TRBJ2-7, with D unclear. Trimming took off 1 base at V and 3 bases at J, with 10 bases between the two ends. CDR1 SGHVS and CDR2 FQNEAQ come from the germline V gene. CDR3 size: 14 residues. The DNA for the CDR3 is TGTGCCAGCAGCTTAGTGGGCAGTCACTACGAGCAGTACTTC. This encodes CASSLVGSHYEQYF. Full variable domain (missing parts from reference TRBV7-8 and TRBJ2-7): GAGVSQSPRYKVAKRGQDVALRCDPISGHVSLFWYQQALGQGPEFLTYFQNEAQLDKSGLPSDRFFAERPEGSVSTLKIQRTQQEDSAVYLCASSLVGSHYEQYFGPGTRLTVT.

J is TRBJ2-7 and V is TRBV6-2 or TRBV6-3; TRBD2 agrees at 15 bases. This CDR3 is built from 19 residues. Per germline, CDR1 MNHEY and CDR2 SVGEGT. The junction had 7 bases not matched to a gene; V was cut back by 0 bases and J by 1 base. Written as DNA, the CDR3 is TGTGCCAGCAGTTACTCCGGGACTAGCGGGGGGCCGACATCCTACGAGCAGTACTTC. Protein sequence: CASSYSGTSGGPTSYEQYF.

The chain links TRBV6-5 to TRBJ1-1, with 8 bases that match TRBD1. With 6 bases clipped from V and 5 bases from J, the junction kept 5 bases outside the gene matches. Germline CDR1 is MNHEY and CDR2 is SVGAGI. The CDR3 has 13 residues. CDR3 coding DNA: TGTGCCAGCAGACAGACAGGGGTGACTGAAGCTTTCTTT. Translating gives CASRQTGVTEAFF.

CDR3 in DNA: TGTGCCAGCAGCCAGGGGACAGGAGAAAATGAAAAACTGTTTTTT. The encoded protein is CASSQGTGENEKLFF. The chain employs TRBV5-4 and TRBJ1-4, with 8 bases that match TRBD1. J was trimmed by 5 bases and V by 4 bases; bases with no gene match: 7. The V gene's germline CDR1 is SGHNT and CDR2 YYREEE (reference sequence). The CDR3 totals 15 residues.

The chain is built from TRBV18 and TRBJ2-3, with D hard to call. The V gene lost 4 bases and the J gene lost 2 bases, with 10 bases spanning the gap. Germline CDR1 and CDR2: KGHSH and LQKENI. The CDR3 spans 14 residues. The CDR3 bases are TGTGCCAGCTCACTCCGAGTATCCACAGATACGCAGTATTTT. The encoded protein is CASSLRVSTDTQYF. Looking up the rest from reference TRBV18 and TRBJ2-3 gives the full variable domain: NAGVMQNPRHLVRRRGQEARLRCSPMKGHSHVYWYRQLPEEGLKFMVYLQKENIIDESGMPKERFSAEFPKEGPSILRIQQVVRGDSAAYFCASSLRVSTDTQYFGPGTRLTVL.

CDR3 amino acids: CASSFLAGISYNEQFF. The CDR3 bases are TGTGCCAGCAGCTTCCTAGCGGGAATCTCCTACAATGAGCAGTTCTTC. The chain is built from TRBV5-6 and TRBJ2-1, with 9 nucleotides matching TRBD2. CDR1 and CDR2 (germline): SGHDT, YYEEEE. Trimming at V came to 2 bases and at J to 0 bases, leaving 3 bases not matched to a gene. This CDR3 comprises 16 residues.